This T cell receptor beta chain came from a study of blood T cell repertoires in COVID-19. Study-level background: Some COVID-19 samples were acute and others convalescent; all came from the United States, Italy and Spain. From T cells, B-cell-depleted T cells, or PBMCs came the material, which was cDNA or gDNA.

Germline loops: CDR1 KGHDR, CDR2 SFDVKD. V lost 11 bases, J lost 4 bases, and 9 bases stayed unmatched. The CDR3 sequence is 14 residues long. Per the original data handling: Reference gene primer amplification gave estimated nucleated cell counts. Assay used: immunoSEQ multiplex PCR; TCRdb lists only in-frame clones, some missing. V and J calls and clone size follow that table, whereas D and trimming were derived from the DNA. The table lists over 85,000 clones, around nine tenths of them singletons. The source is a man aged 55 to 70 with acute or convalescent COVID-19. Sequenced: peripheral blood. The chain employs TRBV24-1 and TRBJ1-4; 7 nucleotides line up with TRBD1. Written as DNA, the CDR3 is TGTGCCATCCTTCTAGGGGGCCTTAATGAAAAACTGTTTTTT. It encodes CAILLGGLNEKLFF.